The 5 T cell receptor beta chains given below trace back to one sample, sequenced in a study of CD8 T cells in ankylosing spondylitis. TCRdb processed the 5' RACE reads anew with MiXCR; each CDR3 protein has one entry. The table shows roughly 400,000 distinct CDR3 sequences, with 20% to 25% occurring only once. Findings and limits, study-wide: Roughly 8 highly homologous variants made up a TCR beta motif, and this motif appeared characteristic of ankylosing spondylitis blood.

The antigens these receptors bind are not known. The sample taken for sequencing was blood, either unsorted or a sorted T cell fraction (not recorded which). The receptors come from a male donor with ankylosing spondylitis.

This rearrangement joins TRBV7-3 to TRBJ2-2, with 13 bases lining up with TRBD2. J was trimmed by 2 bases and V by 4 bases; bases with no gene match: 10. Germline V gives CDR1 SGHTA, CDR2 FQGTGA. This CDR3 is 19 amino acids long. The CDR3 region has the DNA TGTGCCAGCAGCTCAGGTCCGGGACTAGCGGGACCCAACACCGGGGAGCTGTTTTTT. Amino acids: CASSSGPGLAGPNTGELFF.

There are a few counts of this clonotype. The chain recombines TRBV6-2 or TRBV6-3 with TRBJ2-5; a weak D match, TRBD1 (5 bases). CDR1 is MNHEY, CDR2 SVGEGT, per germline. The CDR3 sequence is 14 residues long. Trimming removed 4 bases at V and 4 bases at J, with 13 bases between. Written as DNA, the CDR3 is TGTGCCAGCAGTTTGACAGTTATCCGAGAGACCCAGTACTTC. Translating it yields CASSLTVIRETQYF.

This rearrangement joins TRBV30 to TRBJ2-2; D gene ambiguous. Per the germline V gene, CDR1 is GTSNPN and CDR2 is SVGIG (reference sequence). The germline V and J ends were trimmed by 2 bases and 6 bases, with 10 bases remaining between them. The CDR3 is made up of 13 amino acids. CDR3 protein: CAWSLGFSGELFF. The CDR3 region has the DNA TGTGCCTGGAGTTTGGGGTTTTCCGGGGAGCTGTTTTTT.

The rearrangement joins TRBV28 to TRBJ2-3; D not resolved. The CDR3 runs 13 residues. Between the trimmed V and J ends, which lost 2 bases and 10 bases, there was a span of 13 bases. Germline V CDR1 and CDR2: MDHEN, SYDVKM. CDR3 nucleotides: TGTGCCAGCAGTTTAGAGTGGAAGGGTGCGCAGTATTTT. Its protein product is CASSLEWKGAQYF.

Regarding this clonotype: A read error may produce the germline difference seen at one junction end. The V call is TRBV12-3 or TRBV12-4, the J call TRBJ2-1; D is uncertain. This CDR3 has 13 amino acids. The CDR3 DNA sequence: TGTGCCAGCAGCTTAGATCCGGGCTCTGAGCAGTTCTTC. Residues: CASSLDPGSEQFF.